The following is a T cell receptor (beta chain) sequence with its context. Its target is not known. The data originate from a study of shared clonotypes between healthy human individuals. The germline V gene has CDR1 SGHTA and CDR2 FQGNSA. V was cut by 3 bases and J by 0 bases, with 12 bases left in between. The CDR3 covers 15 residues. The authors split each subset's genomic DNA evenly across several immunoSEQ plates. Assay used: immunoSEQ multiplex PCR; TCRdb lists only in-frame clones, some missing. The sample carries more than 2 million clones, approximately 96% recorded once. Study-level points and caveats: Relative to their counterparts shared across all four donors, non-shared clonotypes exhibited diminished generation probabilities.

V usage is TRBV7-2 and J usage is TRBJ2-7; a possible D gene is TRBD2 (6 bases). Source material: naive CD4+ T cells sorted from blood. This sample's subset: CD45RA+ positively selected. This clonotype was obtained from a man between 18 and 35 years old in good health. The CDR3 sequence is CASSFGGTSSYEQYF. The CDR3 nucleotides read TGTGCCAGCAGCTTCGGCGGGACGAGCTCCTACGAGCAGTACTTC.